These 28 T cell receptor beta chains came from one sample sequenced in a study of blood T cells in healthy people across ages. Primers used in a second PCR of about 6 to 11 cycles were a sample-barcoded 5' primer and a J-beta primer mix. TCRdb called the 5' RACE reads again in MiXCR, with one record for every CDR3 protein. In the table there are under 800,000 distinct CDR3 sequences, roughly 20% of which are singletons. Material for sequencing was blood. The receptors derive from a man in his 70s in good health.

This clonotype was counted a few times. The chain combines TRBV12-3 or TRBV12-4 with TRBJ1-2; TRBD1 aligns across 7 bases. This CDR3 contains 12 residues. The trim removed 6 bases at V and 8 bases at J, leaving 6 bases unmatched. The CDR3 sequence: CASSNRGGGYTF. In DNA, the CDR3 is TGTGCCAGCAGCAACAGGGGAGGCGGCTACACCTTC.

The chain uses TRBV29-1 and TRBJ1-4, with D perhaps matching TRBD1 (6 bases). Germline loops: CDR1 SQVTM, CDR2 ANQGSEA. This CDR3 spans 12 amino acids. V lost 5 bases and J 7 bases, leaving 11 bases between the germline ends. The CDR3 is CSVNTGTEKLFF. The CDR3, as DNA: TGCAGCGTTAATACAGGGACTGAAAAACTGTTTTTT.

The chain combines TRBV6-6 with TRBJ1-1; weak D call: TRBD1 (6 bases). Germline V gene lookup returns CDR1 MNHNY and CDR2 SVGAGI (reference sequence). There are 15 residues in the CDR3. V was shortened by 4 bases and J by 3 bases, with 15 bases between the two germline ends. CDR3 in amino acids: CASSCSGQGHTEAFF. The CDR3 nucleotides read TGTGCCAGCAGTTGCTCCGGGCAGGGGCACACTGAAGCTTTCTTT.

The sample holds a few counts of this clonotype. This chain connects TRBV29-1 to TRBJ2-5; D may match TRBD1 or TRBD2 (5 bases each). The germline V and J ends were trimmed by 1 base and 5 bases, with 14 bases remaining between them. CDR1 and CDR2 from the germline V gene are SQVTM and ANQGSEA. This CDR3 has 14 residues. CDR3 coding DNA: TGCAGCGTTGAAGGACCACGGGACCCCGAGACCCAGTACTTC. It codes for CSVEGPRDPETQYF.

Of note for this clonotype: One junction end disagrees with the germline gene, perhaps due to a read error. This chain uses TRBV18 with TRBJ2-5; D possibly corresponds to TRBD2 (6 bases). The CDR3 extends over 15 amino acids. Germline values: CDR1 KGHSH, CDR2 LQKENI. CDR3 nucleotides: TGCGCCAGCTCACCGCCCGGGACTTTAAAAGAGACCCAGTACTTC. Protein sequence: CASSPPGTLKETQYF. The whole variable domain, remainder taken from reference TRBV18 and TRBJ2-5, is NAGVMQNPRHLVRRRGQEARLRCSPMKGHSHVYWYRQLPEEGLKFMVYLQKENIIDESGMPKERFSAEFPKEGPSILRIQQVVRGDSAAYFCASSPPGTLKETQYFGPGTRLLVL.

The chain has TRBV30 and TRBJ2-2; 8 bases match TRBD2. CDR1 is GTSNPN and CDR2 is SVGIG in the germline V gene (reference sequence). CDR3 size: 17 residues. V gave up 0 bases and J gave up 5 bases; unmatched junction bases: 11. CDR3 region: CAWSVGWTSRGTGELFF. CDR3 DNA sequence: TGTGCCTGGAGTGTAGGGTGGACTAGCCGGGGGACCGGGGAGCTGTTTTTT.

The sample holds a few counts of this clonotype. This chain uses TRBV7-9 with TRBJ1-1; possible D gene TRBD1, 6 bases. CDR1 and CDR2 (germline): SEHNR, FQNEAQ (reference sequence). The CDR3 extends over 14 amino acids. V lost 3 bases and J lost 2, with 10 bases in between. DNA for the CDR3: TGTGCCAGCAGCTTCACAGGGACCAACACTGAAGCTTTCTTT. The encoded protein is CASSFTGTNTEAFF.

The chain links TRBV11-2 to TRBJ2-5; TRBD1 matches 12 bases. The J call may be in error: the DNA end matches TRBJ2-1 better. The CDR3 is 15 residues long. Germline V CDR1 and CDR2: SGHAT, FQNNGV. CDR3 amino acids: CASSRDRGPLNEQFF. DNA of the CDR3: TGTGCCAGCAGCCGGGACAGGGGGCCACTCAATGAGCAGTTCTTC.

J is TRBJ1-4 and V is TRBV9; D is unclear. The CDR3 runs 16 residues. CDR1 is SGDLS, CDR2 YYNGEE, per germline. V was trimmed by 1 base and J by 0 bases, leaving 10 bases between them. This CDR3 is CASSVSTTATNEKLFF. The CDR3 DNA reads TGTGCCAGCAGCGTATCGACAACTGCAACTAATGAAAAACTGTTTTTT. Complete variable domain (other parts from reference TRBV9 and TRBJ1-4): DSGVTQTPKHLITATGQRVTLRCSPRSGDLSVYWYQQSLDQGLQFLIQYYNGEERAKGNILERFSAQQFPDLHSELNLSSLELGDSALYFCASSVSTTATNEKLFFGSGTQLSVL.

The V call is TRBV4-3, the J call TRBJ2-3; 7 bases line up with TRBD2. The CDR3 is 16 amino acids. Per germline, CDR1 LGHNA and CDR2 YSLEER. V lost 3 bases, J lost 4 bases, and 10 bases stayed unmatched. The CDR3: CASSQEAGRVADTQYF. CDR3 sequence (DNA): TGCGCCAGCAGCCAGGAAGCGGGGAGAGTCGCAGATACGCAGTATTTT.

CDR3 sequence (DNA): TGTGCCAGCCAGGCGGGGCAGATACTCTATGGCTACACCTTC. Translation: CASQAGQILYGYTF. The chain uses TRBV7-2 and TRBJ1-2, with D maybe TRBD1 (5 bases). Germline lookup yields CDR1 SGHTA and CDR2 FQGNSA. The CDR3 has 14 residues. The ends were cut back, 8 bases at V and 4 bases at J, with 17 bases in the middle.

V is TRBV5-1 and J is TRBJ2-5; tentative D call: TRBD2 (6 bases). V was shortened by 2 bases and J by 8 bases, with 31 bases between the two germline ends. Germline V gene data show CDR1 as SGHRS and CDR2 as YFSETQ. CDR3 size: 19 residues. The DNA of the CDR3 is TGCGCCAGCAGCTTTAGAAACGGAGTGGCCTGGGGGACTGTTGTAACCCAGTACTTC. Its protein product is CASSFRNGVAWGTVVTQYF.

This clonotype was found a few times. This chain joins TRBV4-1 and TRBJ2-5; D gene uncertain. V was clipped by 0 bases and J by 5 bases, with 7 bases between them. Germline V CDR1 and CDR2: MGHRA, YSYEKL. The length of the CDR3 is 13 residues. The CDR3 sequence is CASSQDEAETQYF. CDR3 DNA: TGCGCCAGCAGCCAAGATGAGGCTGAGACCCAGTACTTC.

Notes on this clonotype: The conserved closing phenylalanine or tryptophan is absent in this CDR3, likely reflecting a read error. The gene calls are TRBV2 and TRBJ2-2; 14 bases map to TRBD2. This CDR3 spans 15 amino acids. CDR1 and CDR2 from the germline V gene are SNHLY and FYNNEI. V gave up 6 bases and J gave up 6 bases; unmatched junction bases: 3. The CDR3 loop is CASRGLAGVPGELFV. The CDR3 DNA reads as TGTGCCAGCAGGGGACTAGCGGGAGTCCCCGGGGAGCTGTTTGTT.

As regards this clonotype: A read error may be the cause here, since a much bigger clone is one base away. The chain employs TRBV29-1 and TRBJ2-5, with TRBD2 matching over 11 bases. The J call is in doubt because the DNA end fits TRBJ2-1 better. The CDR3 loop spans 12 amino acids. Germline V lookup: CDR1 SQVTM, CDR2 ANQGSEA. The CDR3 nucleotides read TGCAGCGGTGGACTAGCGGGCAATGAGCAGTTCTTC. It specifies CSGGLAGNEQFF.

The CDR3: CASSLTTGAGYNEQFF. CDR3 sequence (DNA): TGCGCCAGCAGCTTGACGACAGGGGCAGGCTACAATGAGCAGTTCTTC. The V and J genes are TRBV5-1 and TRBJ2-1; 8 nucleotides line up with TRBD1. V dropped 1 base and J dropped 3; count of bases not matched to a gene: 6. CDR3 length: 16 residues. Germline V gene data show CDR1 as SGHRS and CDR2 as YFSETQ.

This clonotype was counted between two and nine times. The chain carries TRBV20-1 and TRBJ2-1, with TRBD2 as a possible D gene (6 bases). This CDR3 spans 14 amino acids. Looked up from germline, CDR1 is DFQATT and CDR2 is SNEGSKA (reference sequence). V was clipped by 3 bases and J by 8 bases, with 17 bases between them. DNA of the CDR3: TGCAGTGCTAGCGGACGCGGGATTTTGGATGAGCAGTTCTTC. Protein sequence: CSASGRGILDEQFF.

V is TRBV29-1 and J is TRBJ1-4; the D is unclear. V was trimmed by 7 bases and J by 4 bases, leaving 10 bases between them. This CDR3 is built from 12 residues. The V gene's germline CDR1 is SQVTM and CDR2 ANQGSEA. CDR3 nucleotides: TGCAGCGCCCTGGACGTTAATGAAAAACTGTTTTTT. This gives the protein CSALDVNEKLFF.

The rearrangement uses TRBV5-6 and TRBJ2-5; D might be TRBD1 (8 bases). V lost 4 bases to trimming and J lost 5 bases, with 18 bases between them. From germline, CDR1 is SGHDT and CDR2 YYEEEE. The CDR3 has 15 residues. The CDR3 loop reads CASSLGQGGMETQYF. The CDR3, as DNA: TGTGCCAGCAGCCTCGGACAGGGAGGGATGGAGACCCAGTACTTC.

The chain recombines TRBV5-1 with TRBJ1-2; maybe TRBD1 (5 bases). Germline V CDR1 and CDR2: SGHRS, YFSETQ. V was cut by 0 bases and J by 8 bases, with 11 bases left in between. The CDR3 length is 13 residues. CDR3 loop: CASSLGGAKGYTF. DNA for the CDR3: TGCGCCAGCAGCTTGGGAGGGGCGAAAGGCTACACCTTC. Filled out from reference TRBV5-1 and TRBJ1-2, the complete variable domain reads KAGVTQTPRYLIKTRGQQVTLSCSPISGHRSVSWYQQTPGQGLQFLFEYFSETQRNKGNFPGRFSGRQFSNSRSEMNVSTLELGDSALYLCASSLGGAKGYTFGSGTRLTVV.

The chain combines TRBV2 with TRBJ2-1; a weak D match, TRBD2 (6 bases). The CDR3 loop spans 14 amino acids. The germline V gene has CDR1 SNHLY and CDR2 FYNNEI. The germline V and J ends were trimmed by 4 bases and 4 bases, with 11 bases remaining between them. CDR3 sequence reads: CASSALGGYNEQFF. The CDR3 DNA reads as TGTGCCAGCAGTGCATTGGGAGGTTACAATGAGCAGTTCTTC.

The J gene is TRBJ2-5, the V gene TRBV29-1, with 8 bases fitting TRBD2. This CDR3 has 15 amino acids. The V gene end was trimmed by 0 bases and the J gene end by 4 bases; junction bases not matched to a gene: 7. Germline CDR1 and CDR2: SQVTM and ANQGSEA. The chain's CDR3 is CSVEENPLAGETQYF. Written as DNA, the CDR3 is TGCAGCGTTGAAGAGAACCCCCTAGCGGGAGAGACCCAGTACTTC.

This clonotype was recorded a few times. The CDR3 DNA reads TGCAGTGCAGTCCCGGGGACTGAAGCTTTCTTT. This codes for CSAVPGTEAFF. The chain couples TRBV20-1 to TRBJ1-1; D is unresolved. V gave up 6 bases and J gave up 5 bases, with 10 bases separating them. The CDR3 loop spans 11 amino acids. Germline CDR1 and CDR2: DFQATT and SNEGSKA (reference sequence).

This clonotype has just a few counts. This may arise from a read error, as a much more abundant clone is one base away. This sequence joins TRBV24-1 and TRBJ2-2, with D uncertain. The CDR3 spans 13 residues. V dropped 4 bases and J dropped 2 bases, with 4 bases sitting between them. The germline V gene encodes CDR1 KGHDR and CDR2 SFDVKD. CDR3 amino acids: CATSEVNTGELFF. CDR3 bases: TGTGCCACCAGTGAGGTTAACACCGGGGAGCTGTTTTTT.

The V call is TRBV20-1, the J call TRBJ2-7; 11 bases agree with TRBD1. The CDR3 totals 14 residues. Per the germline V gene, CDR1 is DFQATT and CDR2 is SNEGSKA (reference sequence). The trim removed 3 bases at V and 4 bases at J, leaving 5 bases unmatched. In DNA form, the CDR3 reads TGCAGTGCTAGCCGGACAGGGGGCTTGTACGAGCAGTACTTC. Its translation is CSASRTGGLYEQYF.

This clonotype was seen a few times. The junction differs from germline at one of its ends, possibly a read error. This rearrangement joins TRBV4-1 to TRBJ2-5, with D maybe TRBD2 (6 bases). Germline V gene data show CDR1 as MGHRA and CDR2 as YSYEKL. CDR3 length: 12 residues. CDR3 DNA: TGCGCCAGCAGCCAAGATAAGGGGAGGAAGTTCTTC. It yields the protein CASSQDKGRKFF.

This clonotype came up a few times. The V gene is TRBV20-1, the J gene TRBJ2-7; perhaps TRBD2 as D (5 bases). Germline-derived CDR1 and CDR2 are DFQATT and SNEGSKA (reference sequence). This CDR3 contains 14 residues. The V and J ends lost 2 bases and 5 bases respectively, with 16 bases between them. CDR3 sequence reads: CSARKRSHLDEQYF. The CDR3 nucleotides are TGCAGTGCTAGAAAGCGGAGCCACCTGGACGAGCAGTACTTC.

This clonotype was picked up a small number of times. The rearrangement links TRBV7-2 to TRBJ1-5; D not resolved. Germline values: CDR1 SGHTA, CDR2 FQGNSA. Trimming stripped 2 bases from V and 0 bases from J, with 8 bases between. CDR3 size: 15 residues. DNA of the CDR3: TGTGCCAGCAGCTTATTTCGCGGTAGCAATCAGCCCCAGCATTTT. It is translated as CASSLFRGSNQPQHF.